A selection of T cell receptor beta chains follows, all from one sample in a study of T cell responses to AZD1222 COVID-19 vaccine. The assay was immunoSEQ multiplex PCR, and TCRdb's table has in-frame clones only and misses some. The sample has around 100,000 clones, roughly 88% seen once. Sample: peripheral blood, taken on day 0 of AZD1222 vaccination. Receptors were obtained from an adult in good health. CDR3s include the opening cysteine and the closing phenylalanine or tryptophan. The D gene is left open where the match is weak. The size of a clone is reported for some rows only, either as once, few or many, or as a class for expanded clones.

j_call: TRBJ1-5; d_call: TRBD1; clone_size: -; v_call: TRBV28; cdr3_aa: CASSPDRVDNQPQHF; cdr3_nt: TGTGCCAGCAGTCCGGACAGGGTGGACAATCAGCCCCAGCATTTT
j_call: TRBJ1-2; d_call: -; clone_size: -; v_call: TRBV18; cdr3_aa: CASSRAGADGYTF; cdr3_nt: TGTGCCAGCTCACGGGCGGGGGCGGATGGCTACACCTTC
j_call: TRBJ2-1; d_call: -; clone_size: -; v_call: TRBV7-2; cdr3_aa: CASSLGRPSYNEQFF; cdr3_nt: TGTGCCAGCAGCTTAGGTCGACCCTCCTACAATGAGCAGTTCTTC
j_call: TRBJ1-4; d_call: TRBD1; clone_size: -; v_call: TRBV4-2; cdr3_aa: CASSQTGGEEKLFF; cdr3_nt: TGTGCCAGCAGCCAAACAGGGGGCGAGGAAAAACTGTTTTTT
j_call: TRBJ2-5; d_call: TRBD2; clone_size: -; v_call: TRBV7-9; cdr3_aa: CASSQTSGRLETQYF; cdr3_nt: TGTGCCAGCAGTCAGACTAGCGGGAGACTAGAGACCCAGTACTTC
j_call: TRBJ2-7; d_call: TRBD1; clone_size: -; v_call: TRBV6-5; cdr3_aa: CASRGTGRHEQYF; cdr3_nt: TGTGCCAGCAGGGGGACAGGGAGGCACGAGCAGTACTTC
j_call: TRBJ2-3; d_call: -; clone_size: -; v_call: TRBV7-8; cdr3_aa: CASSLGRDTQYF; cdr3_nt: TGTGCCAGCAGCTTAGGAAGAGATACGCAGTATTTT
j_call: TRBJ2-5; d_call: -; clone_size: -; v_call: TRBV18; cdr3_aa: CASSPMGLQETQYF; cdr3_nt: TGTGCCAGCTCACCAATGGGACTCCAAGAGACCCAGTACTTC
j_call: TRBJ2-3; d_call: TRBD2; clone_size: -; v_call: TRBV6-2/TRBV6-3; cdr3_aa: CASSFSGASTDTQYF; cdr3_nt: TGTGCCAGCAGTTTTAGCGGGGCTAGCACAGATACGCAGTATTTT
j_call: TRBJ1-2; d_call: TRBD1; clone_size: -; v_call: TRBV5-5; cdr3_aa: CASSDRGTNGYTF; cdr3_nt: TGTGCCAGCAGCGACAGGGGAACAAATGGCTACACCTTC
j_call: TRBJ1-1; d_call: TRBD1; clone_size: few; v_call: TRBV7-2; cdr3_aa: CASSLRAGTGRLNTEAFF; cdr3_nt: TGTGCCAGCAGCTTAAGGGCTGGGACAGGGCGATTAAACACTGAAGCTTTCTTT
j_call: TRBJ1-1; d_call: TRBD1; clone_size: -; v_call: TRBV18; cdr3_aa: CASSRTGYRTEAFF; cdr3_nt: TGTGCCAGCTCACGGACAGGGTATCGCACTGAAGCTTTCTTT
j_call: TRBJ2-3; d_call: TRBD1; clone_size: -; v_call: TRBV24-1; cdr3_aa: CATSDPGQGTDTQYF; cdr3_nt: TGTGCCACCAGTGACCCGGGACAGGGAACAGATACGCAGTATTTT
j_call: TRBJ2-1; d_call: -; clone_size: -; v_call: TRBV11-1; cdr3_aa: CASSSLSSYNEQFF; cdr3_nt: TGTGCCAGCAGCTCTCTAAGCTCCTACAATGAGCAGTTCTTC
j_call: TRBJ1-2; d_call: -; clone_size: few; v_call: TRBV7-2; cdr3_aa: CASSPWGAARYGYTF; cdr3_nt: TGTGCCAGCAGCCCCTGGGGCGCAGCACGCTATGGCTACACCTTC
j_call: TRBJ2-2; d_call: -; clone_size: -; v_call: TRBV5-1; cdr3_aa: CASSLAGASGELFF; cdr3_nt: TGCGCCAGCAGCTTGGCGGGAGCCAGCGGGGAGCTGTTTTTT
j_call: TRBJ1-5; d_call: -; clone_size: -; v_call: TRBV20-1; cdr3_aa: CSASKGMTGQPQHF; cdr3_nt: TGCAGTGCTAGTAAAGGAATGACTGGTCAGCCCCAGCATTTT
j_call: TRBJ2-7; d_call: -; clone_size: -; v_call: TRBV7-2; cdr3_aa: CASSLGRNYEQYF; cdr3_nt: TGTGCCAGCAGCTTGGGACGGAACTACGAGCAGTACTTC
j_call: TRBJ2-7; d_call: TRBD2; clone_size: -; v_call: TRBV2; cdr3_aa: CASRLGLSSYEQYF; cdr3_nt: TGTGCCAGCAGGTTGGGACTAAGCTCCTACGAGCAGTACTTC
j_call: TRBJ1-5; d_call: -; clone_size: -; v_call: TRBV5-1; cdr3_aa: CASSPGGGAKGNQPQHF; cdr3_nt: TGCGCCAGCAGCCCCGGGGGGGGAGCTAAGGGCAATCAGCCCCAGCATTTT
j_call: TRBJ1-3; d_call: -; clone_size: few; v_call: TRBV18; cdr3_aa: CASSPPVGSGNTIYF; cdr3_nt: TGTGCCAGCTCACCACCGGTCGGCTCTGGAAACACCATATATTTT
j_call: TRBJ2-7; d_call: TRBD1; clone_size: -; v_call: TRBV19; cdr3_aa: CASRTGQGSEQYF; cdr3_nt: TGTGCCAGTAGAACGGGACAGGGCTCCGAGCAGTACTTC
j_call: TRBJ1-1; d_call: -; clone_size: few; v_call: TRBV3-1/TRBV3-2; cdr3_aa: CASSQDTPNLGTEAFF; cdr3_nt: TGTGCCAGCAGCCAAGATACCCCCAACCTGGGGACTGAAGCTTTCTTT
j_call: TRBJ2-3; d_call: -; clone_size: -; v_call: TRBV2; cdr3_aa: CASSMSPDTQYF; cdr3_nt: TGTGCCAGCAGTATGTCTCCAGATACGCAGTATTTT
j_call: TRBJ2-3; d_call: -; clone_size: -; v_call: TRBV7-2; cdr3_aa: CASSPPGADADTQYF; cdr3_nt: TGTGCCAGCAGCCCTCCAGGGGCGGACGCAGATACGCAGTATTTT
j_call: TRBJ2-6; d_call: -; clone_size: -; v_call: TRBV4-1; cdr3_aa: CASSQAFSGANVLTF; cdr3_nt: TGCGCCAGCAGCCAAGCCTTCTCTGGGGCCAACGTCCTGACTTTC
j_call: TRBJ2-1; d_call: -; clone_size: -; v_call: TRBV29-1; cdr3_aa: CSVEKDLPGDEQFF; cdr3_nt: TGCAGCGTCGAGAAGGACCTCCCAGGGGATGAGCAGTTCTTC